This TCR beta chain comes out of a study of blood T cells in healthy people across ages (dated by TCRdb to the mid-2010s). Looking at the study overall: In model experiments, roughly one uniquely barcoded TCR beta cDNA molecule per two T cells was captured by template switching. The study measured age-related changes in TCR beta repertoire diversity using deep sequencing normalized with unique cDNA molecular identifiers. The donors were divided into four age groups: young (average around 16 years), middle-aged (approximately 42), aged (62) and long-lived (around 87). To avoid experimental bias, donors of different ages were distributed randomly across sequencing lanes. Using the same blood draw, the study looked at two additional independent replicas of 1 million unique cDNA reads for two donors, one aged 18 to 30 and the other aged 80 or older.

Taken from the germline V gene, the CDR1 and CDR2 loops are KGHDR and SFDVKD. The CDR3 measures 13 amino acids from cysteine to phenylalanine. Just the 39-base CDR3 DNA is kept, in frame starting at base 1. The V and J ends are trimmed by 0 bases and 6 bases, leaving 5 bases between them. With respect to this clonotype: Its antigen specificity is not known. Base qualities are not recorded, but no much larger clone differs from it by a single base.

The full study reports these points: The long-lived group showed more naive CD4+ T cells, fewer expanded clones and increased TCR diversity than the aged group, suggesting age selection. Total diversity estimates from one million sequenced T cells were considered lower bounds and underestimates. Observed TCR beta diversity per million T cells fell roughly linearly with age, and a significant reduction was already apparent by age around 40. Because the CMV infection status of the donors was unknown, age-related changes in expanded clonotypes may potentially have been confounded. Because profiling used bulk unsorted PBMCs, naive and antigen-experienced compartments could not be compared conclusively. There was a strong correlation between observed TCR beta diversity and the percentage of naive T cells measured by flow cytometry.

The roughly 39 donors, aged about 6 to 95 years, were systemically healthy Caucasian individuals from Russia. Ten milliliters of peripheral blood were drawn from each donor into EDTA-treated Vacutainer tubes. Ficoll-Paque density-gradient centrifugation was used to isolate PBMCs, with at least 7 million per sample. Trizol reagent was used to extract total RNA from the PBMCs, yielding at least 6 micrograms per sample. For every donor, flow cytometry on a PBMC aliquot measured the percentage of naive CD45RAhigh/CD27high T cells. The library was made by 5' RACE. Sequenced using an Illumina HiSeq 2500. A second roughly 7 to 11 cycle PCR used a sample-barcoded 5' primer and a J-beta primer mix. Each TCR beta cDNA molecule received a unique molecular identifier from a template-switch 5' adaptor carrying 12 random nucleotides. At least 2.5 million CDR3-containing paired-end reads were obtained from each sample. The Mint cDNA synthesis kit, primed by a TRBC-specific oligonucleotide, was used to synthesize first-strand cDNA from all RNA. Following uracil-DNA glycosylase treatment, a first 18-cycle PCR with universal primers M1SS and BC2_uni_R was performed on all cDNA. In the paper's pipeline: For normalization, 1 million high-quality reads, each with a distinct molecular identifier, were randomly selected from each sample. Reads with shared molecular identifiers were discarded instead of being binned into consensus sequences. CDR3 identification, clonotype clustering and error correction used MiTCR with a Q25 quality threshold and the strictest error-elimination algorithm. A nonparametric unseen species model with Euler transformation was used to estimate lower-bound total TCR beta diversity. The public sequencing data were trimmed at Q25 with fastp and processed into clonotypes with MiXCR by TCRdb, which kept only in-frame beta chains. Rows matching on CDR3 protein sequence are summarized as one entry with the most common DNA and genes. These V and J calls originate from TCRdb's pipeline instead of the authors' own analysis. The sample yields fewer than 700,000 distinct CDR3 sequences; roughly 48% were counted once. The ten largest clonotypes hold roughly 25% of the sample.

Material for sequencing was blood. This TCR derives from a man aged 80 or over in good health. The sequence links TRBV24-1 to TRBJ2-1, with the D gene too uncertain to name. The CDR3 corresponds to CATSDLMGNEQFF. Read as DNA, the sequence is TGTGCCACCAGTGATTTGATGGGCAATGAGCAGTTCTTC.